These 14 T cell receptor beta chains originate from one sample sequenced in a study of T cells in Graves' hyperthyroidism and ophthalmopathy. Amplified regions were TCR beta CDR3 sequences from RNA transcripts. The TCR CDR3 first-round RT-PCR relied on the HTBI primer set. MiXCR, applied by TCRdb to the multiplex PCR reads, yields one record per CDR3 protein. Found here are approximately 560,000 distinct CDR3 sequences, about 43% of them singletons; the top ten hold approximately 8.2%. Material for sequencing was peripheral blood or thyroid tissue (not recorded which). Receptors were obtained from a woman aged 18-29 years with Graves' hyperthyroidism.

This chain connects TRBV29-1 to TRBJ1-2, with D uncertain. The V end lost 8 bases, the J end lost 10 bases, and 8 bases lay between the germline ends. Germline CDR1 reads SQVTM; CDR2 reads ANQGSEA. The CDR3 is made up of 8 amino acids. The CDR3 DNA sequence: TGCAGCCACCCTTCCTACACCTTC. Its translation is CSHPSYTF. The whole variable domain, remainder taken from reference TRBV29-1 and TRBJ1-2, is SAVISQKPSRDICQRGTSLTIQCQVDSQVTMMFWYRQQPGQSLTLIATANQGSEATYESGFVIDKFPISRPNLTFSTLTVSNMSPEDSSIYLCSHPSYTFGSGTRLTVV.

V and J are TRBV5-6 and TRBJ1-2; D unclear. The CDR3 has 14 amino acids. CDR1 is SGHDT, CDR2 YYEEEE, per germline. V shed 2 bases and J shed 8 bases, with 16 bases lying between them. CDR3 sequence (DNA): TGTGCCAGCAGCTTAGAACCCATCGGAGGGGGCTACACCTTC. Translation: CASSLEPIGGGYTF.

This clonotype has at least ten counts. V and J are TRBV7-8 and TRBJ2-7; D might be TRBD2 (6 bases). Looked up from germline, CDR1 is SGHVS and CDR2 is FQNEAQ. The V end lost 5 bases, the J end lost 5 bases, and 16 bases lay between the germline ends. The CDR3 runs to 14 residues. CDR3 bases: TGTGCCAGCAGCCTGAACGCGGGATCCCACGAGCAGTACTTC. Protein: CASSLNAGSHEQYF.

About this clonotype itself: Since no conserved phenylalanine or tryptophan closes the CDR3, a read error is the likely cause. The limits of the CDR3 on the DNA are not certain, so only TCRdb's listed CDR3 is given. The chain links TRBV7-9 to TRBJ1-6. The length of the CDR3 is 8 amino acids, counting both ends. CDR1 SEHNR and CDR2 FQNEAQ come from the germline V gene (reference sequence). The CDR3 loop reads CASSLEPS.

V and J are TRBV29-1 and TRBJ1-4; D gene unclear. The germline CDR1 and CDR2 sequences are SQVTM and ANQGSEA. The V end was cut by 4 bases, the J end by 10 bases, with 7 bases between. The CDR3 length is 10 residues. Written as DNA, the CDR3 is TGCAGCGTTGTTTCAGGAAAACTGTTTTTT. As protein: CSVVSGKLFF. The full variable domain, with the rest looked up from reference TRBV29-1 and TRBJ1-4, is SAVISQKPSRDICQRGTSLTIQCQVDSQVTMMFWYRQQPGQSLTLIATANQGSEATYESGFVIDKFPISRPNLTFSTLTVSNMSPEDSSIYLCSVVSGKLFFGSGTQLSVL.

The V and J genes are TRBV9 and TRBJ1-1; D may be TRBD1 (5 bases). Deletions cut 0 bases from V and 1 base from J, with 16 bases between. CDR1 is SGDLS and CDR2 is YYNGEE in the germline V gene. This CDR3 contains 17 residues. The CDR3 nucleotides are TGTGCCAGCAGCGTAGTTATGGGGCCGCGGGGGAACACTGAAGCTTTCTTT. Translated: CASSVVMGPRGNTEAFF. The variable domain in full, completed from reference TRBV9 and TRBJ1-1, reads DSGVTQTPKHLITATGQRVTLRCSPRSGDLSVYWYQQSLDQGLQFLIQYYNGEERAKGNILERFSAQQFPDLHSELNLSSLELGDSALYFCASSVVMGPRGNTEAFFGQGTRLTVV.

DNA of the CDR3: TGCGCCAGCAGCTTGGGTGGAGATTTCTACGAGCAGTACTTC. Protein product: CASSLGGDFYEQYF. The chain links TRBV5-1 to TRBJ2-7, with D unclear. This CDR3 is built from 14 residues. Trimming pared 0 bases from V and 3 bases from J, leaving 10 bases between. The germline gives CDR1 SGHRS, CDR2 YFSETQ.

This chain joins TRBV7-3 and TRBJ2-5; D is uncertain. Germline loops: CDR1 SGHTA, CDR2 FQGTGA. The ends were cut back, 5 bases at V and 4 bases at J, with 14 bases in the middle. This CDR3 spans 14 amino acids. The DNA for the CDR3 is TGTGCCAGCAGCCATTCGGTCGAGCGAGAGACCCAGTACTTC. Its protein product is CASSHSVERETQYF.

This clonotype has a single count. Possible read error: a much larger clone is one base away. V usage is TRBV10-3 and J usage is TRBJ1-1; D gene uncertain. The germline V and J ends were trimmed by 2 bases and 2 bases, with 9 bases remaining between them. This CDR3 contains 14 residues. Germline values: CDR1 ENHRY, CDR2 SYGVKD. The CDR3 DNA follows: TGTGCCATCAGTGAGACACAGCTTAACACTGAAGCTTTCTTT. Translation: CAISETQLNTEAFF.

The CDR3 nucleotides are TGCAGCGTTGGGAGGGGTCGACCTGAAGCTTTCTTT. Residues: CSVGRGRPEAFF. The rearrangement links TRBV29-1 to TRBJ1-1; TRBD1 might be the D (5 bases). V was cut by 4 bases and J by 6 bases, with 12 bases left in between. Per germline, CDR1 SQVTM and CDR2 ANQGSEA. This CDR3 comprises 12 residues.

This clonotype has a handful of counts. This chain connects TRBV2 to TRBJ2-5, with D perhaps TRBD2 (5 bases). The CDR3 is 12 residues long. V was pared by 7 bases and J by 5 bases, with 11 bases between. The germline CDR1 and CDR2 sequences are SNHLY and FYNNEI. The CDR3 spells CASNRGMETQYF. The CDR3 DNA sequence: TGTGCCAGCAATCGGGGTATGGAGACCCAGTACTTC.

J is TRBJ1-6 and V is TRBV25-1, with D tentatively TRBD1 (6 bases). The length of the CDR3 is 15 residues. V was pared by 4 bases and J by 6 bases, with 13 bases between. In germline, CDR1 is MGHDK, CDR2 SYGVNS. The chain's CDR3 is CASSAPGEGNSPLHF. DNA of the CDR3: TGTGCCAGCAGTGCCCCAGGGGAGGGTAATTCACCCCTCCACTTT.

J is TRBJ1-3 and V is TRBV6-1, with TRBD1 as a possible D gene (5 bases). Per germline, CDR1 MNHNS and CDR2 SASEGT. The CDR3 totals 16 residues. V was cut by 3 bases and J by 0 bases, with 12 bases left in between. CDR3 DNA: TGTGCCAGCAGTGAGCGGACATATGGCTCTGGAAACACCATATATTTT. Translation: CASSERTYGSGNTIYF.

The chain combines TRBV6-5 with TRBJ2-7; D is unresolved. There are 16 residues in the CDR3. Germline loops: CDR1 MNHEY, CDR2 SVGAGI. Trimming removed 0 bases at V and 2 bases at J, with 14 bases between. This CDR3 is CASSYSTADSPYEQYF. CDR3 sequence (DNA): TGTGCCAGCAGTTACTCGACGGCAGATAGCCCCTACGAGCAGTACTTC.